This T cell receptor beta chain was recovered during a study of naive and memory T cell subsets. Remarks on this clonotype: Its antigen is not known.

Cells stained for CD3, CD4, CD8, CD45RA, CD27 and viability were sorted into four CD45RA/CD27 subsets. The beta constant-region primer was an equimolar mix of two oligonucleotides covering TRBC1 and TRBC2. TCRdb called the UMI-ligation and nested PCR reads again in MiXCR, with one record for every CDR3 protein. The sample contains 81,000 or so distinct CDR3 sequences, 7% of which appear only once. Germline CDR1 LNHDA, CDR2 SQIVND (reference sequence). This CDR3 has 16 amino acids. The ends lost 5 bases at V and 7 bases at J; junction bases unmatched: 15. Findings and limits, study-wide: From naive to CM, EM and EMRA, diversity decreased and Gini increased. Naive and memory repertoire findings lacked a ground truth for validation. In naive cells, over 95% of TCR sequences were seen only once.

Sequencing was carried out using central memory CD4+ T cells from blood. The genes are TRBV19 and TRBJ2-5, with TRBD2 matching over 8 bases. This TCR was recovered from a human donor in good health. The CDR3 region is CASSAARAQAGGTQYF. CDR3 DNA sequence: TGTGCCAGTAGTGCCGCCCGGGCTCAGGCGGGGGGGACCCAGTACTTC.